Here is one TCR beta chain with its context. Trimming cost V 6 bases and J 5 bases, with 9 bases left between them. The CDR3 is 12 residues long. Germline loops: CDR1 SGHTA, CDR2 FQGNSA. The entry originates in a study of quantifying T cell responses using KT2 cells. Study context: cDNA was made from DNase-treated RNA using alpha and beta constant primers.

The cDNA 3' end received a ligated oligonucleotide with a UMI. The first PCR ran 4 to 5 cycles with an equimolar RC1.1 and RC1.2 beta primer mix. One entry per CDR3 protein results from TCRdb running MiXCR on the UMI-ligation and nested PCR reads. The sample carries over 35,000 distinct CDR3 sequences, approximately 17% recorded once. The sequenced material came from PBMCs spiked with cells of the T cell clone KT2. The origin of this receptor is a human donor. This chain uses TRBV7-2 with TRBJ2-3, with D perhaps matching TRBD1 (5 bases). CDR3 sequence reads: CASRATGDTQYF. CDR3 DNA: TGTGCCAGCAGAGCTACAGGAGATACGCAGTATTTT.